The 27 T cell receptor beta chains reported below all come from one sample, sequenced in a study of shared clonotypes between healthy human individuals. Using immunoSEQ multiplex PCR, the repertoire was profiled, and TCRdb retains in-frame clones only, with some absent. The sample records about 2 million clones, roughly 94% being singletons. Only CD45RO-negative cells positively selected for CCR7 counted as naive CD8 cells, so terminally differentiated effector memory CD45RA+ cells were excluded. Input material: naive CD8+ T cells sorted from blood. The receptors come from a man between 18 and 29 years old in good health.

The chain has TRBV21-1 and TRBJ2-7; the table's D call TRBD1 went unverified against the DNA. TRBV21-1 is reported as a pseudogene. The CDR3 loop spans 18 amino acids. CDR3 in amino acids: CASSKALPGHQISYEQYF. Written as DNA, the CDR3 is TGTGCCAGCAGCAAGGCCTTGCCGGGACATCAAATCTCCTACGAGCAGTACTTC.

This clone was seen a single time. The chain combines TRBV10-3 with TRBJ1-2; 8 bases are a match to TRBD1. The J segment lost 8 bases and the V segment lost 6 bases, leaving 5 bases of the junction unmatched. This CDR3 region has 12 residues. Germline V gives CDR1 ENHRY, CDR2 SYGVKD. The CDR3 DNA sequence: TGTGCCATCAGGGACAGGGAGTCCGGCTACACCTTC. It specifies CAIRDRESGYTF.

This sequence joins TRBV19 and TRBJ2-7; TRBD2 aligns across 8 bases. In germline, CDR1 is LNHDA, CDR2 SQIVND (reference sequence). The ends lost 5 bases at V and 6 bases at J; junction bases unmatched: 15. This CDR3 is built from 16 residues. The DNA of the CDR3 is TGTGCCAGTAGTCCGTATGGACTAGCTTTGTACTCCGAGCAGTACTTC. Translating gives CASSPYGLALYSEQYF.

The rearrangement links TRBV6-6 to TRBJ2-3; D perhaps matches TRBD2 (6 bases). Germline CDR1 is MNHNY and CDR2 is SVGAGI (reference sequence). V was pared by 6 bases and J by 3 bases, with 10 bases between. The CDR3 length is 13 residues. CDR3 DNA sequence: TGTGCCAGCAGGCGGGGACCTACAGATACGCAGTATTTT. Translation gives CASRRGPTDTQYF.

The genes are TRBV7-6 and TRBJ2-5; no firm D call. The V and J ends lost 1 base and 1 base respectively, with 13 bases between them. The CDR3 length is 16 residues. Per germline, CDR1 SGHVS and CDR2 FNYEAQ. The CDR3 here is CASSLEFHSPQETQYF. As DNA, the CDR3 is TGTGCCAGCAGCTTAGAGTTCCACAGCCCCCAAGAGACCCAGTACTTC.

J is TRBJ2-7 and V is TRBV13; unclear D gene. Germline loops: CDR1 PRHDT, CDR2 FYEKMQ (reference sequence). Trimming took 3 bases from V and 0 from J, leaving 6 bases between them. The CDR3 has 13 amino acids. CDR3 in DNA: TGTGCCAGCAGCTTGTTAGCCTCCTACGAGCAGTACTTC. This encodes CASSLLASYEQYF.

This clone was found a few times. The chain recombines TRBV6-1 with TRBJ1-2; D might be TRBD1 (5 bases). V was clipped by 3 bases and J by 3 bases, with 14 bases between them. The CDR3 consists of 15 residues. Germline loops: CDR1 MNHNS, CDR2 SASEGT. This CDR3 reads CASSDQGPSYYGYTF. The CDR3 coding sequence is TGTGCCAGCAGTGATCAGGGACCTTCCTACTATGGCTACACCTTC.

The chain has TRBV7-9 and TRBJ2-7; D could derive from TRBD1 or TRBD2 (6 bases each). This CDR3 region has 16 residues. Germline V gives CDR1 SEHNR, CDR2 FQNEAQ (reference sequence). Trimming shortened V by 7 bases and J by 1 base, and 20 bases separated the two germline ends. CDR3 residues: CASNLAEGGESYEQYF. The CDR3 nucleotides read TGTGCCAGCAACCTGGCGGAGGGGGGAGAATCCTACGAGCAGTACTTC. The variable domain in full, completed from reference TRBV7-9 and TRBJ2-7, reads DTGVSQNPRHKITKRGQNVTFRCDPISEHNRLYWYRQTLGQGPEFLTYFQNEAQLEKSRLLSDRFSAERPKGSFSTLEIQRTEQGDSAMYLCASNLAEGGESYEQYFGPGTRLTVT.

The rearrangement uses TRBV7-9 and TRBJ2-5, with 8 bases that match TRBD2. Germline loops: CDR1 SEHNR, CDR2 FQNEAQ (reference sequence). V lost 5 bases and J lost 2; bases outside the gene matches: 7. This CDR3 has 15 residues. The CDR3 protein is CASSHGLAEQETQYF. DNA for the CDR3: TGTGCCAGCAGCCATGGACTAGCAGAACAAGAGACCCAGTACTTC.

V usage is TRBV21-1 and J usage is TRBJ2-4; the DNA was not used to check the table's D call, TRBD2. TRBV21-1 is deemed a pseudogene. The CDR3 consists of 14 residues. The DNA for the CDR3 is TGTGCCAGCAGCAACACGGGAGCGGTGAACATTCAGTACTTC. As protein: CASSNTGAVNIQYF.

This chain joins TRBV13 and TRBJ2-1; TRBD2 is a possible D gene (5 bases). Germline CDR1 reads PRHDT; CDR2 reads FYEKMQ (reference sequence). V lost 6 bases to trimming and J lost 7 bases, with 19 bases between them. The CDR3 totals 15 residues. The CDR3 spells CASSVWASPTNEQFF. CDR3 in DNA: TGTGCCAGCAGTGTTTGGGCTAGCCCAACTAATGAGCAGTTCTTC.

About this clone itself: Other DNA sequences in the sample encode the same CDR3. The chain joins TRBV27 to TRBJ2-7; 15 positions match TRBD2. The germline V gene encodes CDR1 MNHEY and CDR2 SMNVEV (reference sequence). V gave up 6 bases and J gave up 2 bases; unmatched junction bases: 5. CDR3 length: 16 amino acids. CDR3 coding DNA: TGTGCCAGCAGCGCCGGACTAGCGGGGGGGCCCTACGAGCAGTACTTC. Its protein product is CASSAGLAGGPYEQYF.

V gene TRBV7-8 combines with J gene TRBJ1-5; D is perhaps TRBD1 (5 bases). This CDR3 contains 15 residues. CDR1 SGHVS and CDR2 FQNEAQ come from the germline V gene. Trimming left V 2 bases short and J 7 bases short, with 15 bases between. The DNA for the CDR3 is TGTGCCAGCAGCTTACACTCTCCCGGGGCCCAGCCCCAGCATTTT. It encodes CASSLHSPGAQPQHF.

The genes are TRBV7-9 and TRBJ2-1; D call uncertain. Trimming removed 10 bases at V and 12 bases at J, with 10 bases between. The CDR3 runs to 9 residues. CDR1 is SEHNR, CDR2 FQNEAQ, per germline (reference sequence). CDR3 coding DNA: TGTGCCATTGCTACCGGGCAGTTCTTC. Translated: CAIATGQFF.

The chain couples TRBV30 to TRBJ2-1; D unclear. This CDR3 has 12 amino acids. Per the germline V gene, CDR1 is GTSNPN and CDR2 is SVGIG (reference sequence). V was pared by 0 bases and J by 8 bases, with 8 bases between. CDR3 bases: TGTGCCTGGAGTGTACAAAGCGATGAGCAGTTCTTC. Protein: CAWSVQSDEQFF.

The V gene is TRBV7-9, the J gene TRBJ2-7; maybe TRBD2 (7 bases). The CDR3 spans 14 residues. The V and J ends lost 3 bases and 5 bases respectively, with 14 bases between them. CDR1 is SEHNR and CDR2 is FQNEAQ in the germline V gene (reference sequence). The CDR3: CASSFLARGHEQYF. As DNA, the CDR3 is TGTGCCAGCAGCTTCCTCGCGCGGGGGCACGAGCAGTACTTC. Supplemented by reference TRBV7-9 and TRBJ2-7, the full variable domain reads DTGVSQNPRHKITKRGQNVTFRCDPISEHNRLYWYRQTLGQGPEFLTYFQNEAQLEKSRLLSDRFSAERPKGSFSTLEIQRTEQGDSAMYLCASSFLARGHEQYFGPGTRLTVT.

This clone appeared a single time. The rearrangement links TRBV11-2 to TRBJ1-2; D gene uncertain. Germline loops: CDR1 SGHAT, CDR2 FQNNGV. Trimming took 2 bases from V and 2 from J, leaving 9 bases between them. The CDR3 extends over 14 amino acids. Written as DNA, the CDR3 is TGTGCCAGCAGCTTAACGCGGGTGAACTATGGCTACACCTTC. Translating gives CASSLTRVNYGYTF.

Turning to this clone: Additional DNA sequences in this sample encode the identical CDR3. The rearrangement joins TRBV19 to TRBJ2-2; no clear D gene. Germline V gene lookup returns CDR1 LNHDA and CDR2 SQIVND (reference sequence). With 2 bases removed from V and 5 bases from J, the gap between germline ends came to 0 bases. CDR3 size: 11 residues. In DNA, the CDR3 is TGTGCCAGTAGTATAACCGGGGAGCTGTTTTTT. This codes for CASSITGELFF. The full variable domain, completed using reference TRBV19 and TRBJ2-2, is DGGITQSPKYLFRKEGQNVTLSCEQNLNHDAMYWYRQDPGQGLRLIYYSQIVNDFQKGDIAEGYSVSREKKESFPLTVTSAQKNPTAFYLCASSITGELFFGEGSRLTVL.

The rearrangement links TRBV6-1 to TRBJ2-7; TRBD2 aligns across 7 bases. From germline, CDR1 is MNHNS and CDR2 SASEGT. CDR3 length: 13 residues. Germline trimming cut 7 bases from V and 6 bases from J; bases unmatched to any gene: 9. In DNA form, the CDR3 reads TGTGCCAGCACCCAAATTTCGGGGGGCGAGCAGTACTTC. It codes for CASTQISGGEQYF.

J is TRBJ2-5 and V is TRBV7-2, with 7 bases matching TRBD2. The junction had 7 bases not matched to a gene; V was cut back by 4 bases and J by 2 bases. CDR3 length equals 15 residues. Germline CDR1 SGHTA, CDR2 FQGNSA. The CDR3 DNA reads TGTGCCAGCAGCTCCCGGGACTACCTACAAGAGACCCAGTACTTC. Amino acids: CASSSRDYLQETQYF.

The sample holds one count of this clone. This sequence joins TRBV5-1 and TRBJ2-2; 11 nucleotides match TRBD2. This CDR3 has 17 residues. From germline, CDR1 is SGHRS and CDR2 YFSETQ. The trim removed 0 bases at V and 2 bases at J, leaving 3 bases unmatched. The CDR3: CASSLGGLAENTGELFF. CDR3 nucleotide sequence: TGCGCCAGCAGCTTGGGGGGACTAGCGGAAAACACCGGGGAGCTGTTTTTT.

The V call is TRBV6-5, the J call TRBJ2-2; the match to TRBD2 covers 10 bases. The CDR3 consists of 16 residues. Per the germline V gene, CDR1 is MNHEY and CDR2 is SVGAGI. V lost 4 bases, J lost 6 bases, and 8 bases stayed unmatched. The CDR3 here is CASSLAGGLQAGELFF. Written as DNA, the CDR3 is TGTGCCAGCAGTTTAGCGGGGGGTTTACAGGCCGGGGAGCTGTTTTTT.

The V call is TRBV4-3, the J call TRBJ2-7, with D possibly being TRBD2 (6 bases). The ends were cut back, 0 bases at V and 4 bases at J, with 16 bases in the middle. CDR3 length: 16 amino acids. In germline, CDR1 is LGHNA, CDR2 YSLEER. The CDR3 protein is CASSQDSASVVYEQYF. The DNA of the CDR3 is TGCGCCAGCAGCCAAGATTCGGCTAGCGTCGTTTACGAGCAGTACTTC.

The chain has TRBV27 and TRBJ2-7; 8 nucleotides align to TRBD1. CDR3 size: 16 residues. The germline gives CDR1 MNHEY, CDR2 SMNVEV (reference sequence). J was trimmed by 0 bases and V by 5 bases; bases with no gene match: 9. DNA of the CDR3: TGTGCCAGCAGTCAACGACAGGGGCCCTTCTCCTACGAGCAGTACTTC. Amino acid sequence: CASSQRQGPFSYEQYF.

The chain recombines TRBV28 with TRBJ2-1; D is unresolved. The length of the CDR3 is 12 residues. The germline CDR1 and CDR2 sequences are MDHEN and SYDVKM. Trimming pared 7 bases from V and 4 bases from J, leaving 8 bases between. The CDR3 nucleotides are TGTGCCAGCACTCCGGCTTACAATGAGCAGTTCTTC. Its translation: CASTPAYNEQFF.

The V gene is TRBV11-3, the J gene TRBJ2-1, with 14 bases fitting TRBD2. J lost 0 bases, V lost 5 bases, and 9 bases had no gene match. The CDR3 totals 19 residues. Germline-derived CDR1 and CDR2 are SGHNT and YENEEA. The CDR3, as DNA: TGTGCCAGCAGCGAAGGACTAGCGGGGGGCGCGAGCTCCTACAATGAGCAGTTCTTC. This sequence encodes CASSEGLAGGASSYNEQFF.

V and J are TRBV19 and TRBJ1-1; possible D gene TRBD1, 5 bases. The CDR3 is 14 residues long. Germline CDR1 LNHDA, CDR2 SQIVND (reference sequence). V was cut by 10 bases and J by 3 bases, with 18 bases left in between. This CDR3 reads CATARDPRDTEAFF. The CDR3 region has the DNA TGTGCCACCGCGAGGGACCCTCGGGACACTGAAGCTTTCTTT.